Presented here are 21 T cell receptor beta chains from one specimen sequenced in a study of CD8 T cells in ankylosing spondylitis. From the 5' RACE reads, TCRdb called clonotypes with MiXCR, one entry per CDR3 protein. The sample includes some 92,000 distinct CDR3 sequences, about 27% seen only once; the top ten take around 56%. The sequencing sample was made of blood, either unsorted or a sorted T cell fraction (not recorded which). Source of these receptors: a male donor with ankylosing spondylitis or in good health (not recorded which).

This chain links TRBV7-8 with TRBJ1-1, with TRBD1 matching 7 bases. The ends lost 1 base at V and 4 bases at J; junction bases unmatched: 9. The CDR3 runs 16 residues. CDR1 SGHVS and CDR2 FQNEAQ come from the germline V gene. DNA of the CDR3: TGTGCCAGCAGCTTAGGGGGTAGGGGGCGACGCACTGAAGCTTTCTTT. Its protein is CASSLGGRGRRTEAFF. Full variable domain (missing parts from reference TRBV7-8 and TRBJ1-1): GAGVSQSPRYKVAKRGQDVALRCDPISGHVSLFWYQQALGQGPEFLTYFQNEAQLDKSGLPSDRFFAERPEGSVSTLKIQRTQQEDSAVYLCASSLGGRGRRTEAFFGQGTRLTVV.

V is TRBV7-2 and J is TRBJ2-2; 7 bases agree with TRBD2. J was trimmed by 8 bases and V by 1 base; bases with no gene match: 4. The CDR3 is 14 residues long. Per germline, CDR1 SGHTA and CDR2 FQGNSA. The CDR3 sequence is CASSLETSRGELFF. CDR3 DNA: TGTGCCAGCAGCTTAGAGACTAGCAGGGGGGAGCTGTTTTTT.

Only a few counts were recorded for this clonotype. The V and J genes are TRBV18 and TRBJ2-5; no reliable D call. The germline V and J ends were trimmed by 6 bases and 2 bases, with 13 bases remaining between them. Germline CDR1 reads KGHSH; CDR2 reads LQKENI. The CDR3 runs 14 residues. CDR3 residues: CASSPTGPQETQYF. The DNA of the CDR3 is TGTGCCAGCTCCCCCACTGGCCCTCAAGAGACCCAGTACTTC.

This sequence joins TRBV7-6 and TRBJ2-1; D not resolved. Trimming cost V 5 bases and J 2 bases, with 10 bases left between them. The CDR3 spans 14 residues. The germline V gene has CDR1 SGHVS and CDR2 FNYEAQ. This CDR3 is CASSPRGPYNEQFF. The DNA for the CDR3 is TGTGCCAGCAGCCCGCGTGGGCCCTACAATGAGCAGTTCTTC.

The table lists this clonotype with a few counts. V gene TRBV27 combines with J gene TRBJ2-3, with 7 bases lining up with TRBD1. Germline CDR1 is MNHEY and CDR2 is SMNVEV (reference sequence). With V trimmed by 5 bases and J by 2 bases, 4 bases remained unmatched. The length of the CDR3 is 14 residues. CDR3 DNA sequence: TGTGCCAGCAGTGGACAGGAAGTCACAGATACGCAGTATTTT. Amino acids: CASSGQEVTDTQYF.

The J gene is TRBJ1-5, the V gene TRBV20-1; unclear D gene. Germline assignment: CDR1 DFQATT and CDR2 SNEGSKA (reference sequence). CDR3 length equals 15 residues. V was cut by 4 bases and J by 2 bases, with 15 bases left in between. CDR3 protein: CSATSQGPGNQPQHF. Written as DNA, the CDR3 is TGCAGTGCTACGTCGCAAGGCCCTGGCAATCAGCCCCAGCATTTT.

The V gene is TRBV7-9, the J gene TRBJ1-2; D gene unclear. The V end was cut by 0 bases, the J end by 14 bases, with 19 bases between. Per the germline V gene, CDR1 is SEHNR and CDR2 is FQNEAQ (reference sequence). The CDR3 length is 14 residues. The CDR3 region has the DNA TGTGCCAGCAGCTTAGCTGAGGCAACGGTGGCTTTAACCTTC. It codes for CASSLAEATVALTF.

The chain employs TRBV7-2 and TRBJ1-1, with TRBD1 matching 7 bases. V shed 4 bases, J shed 5 bases, and the junction held 10 bases outside the gene matches. The CDR3 is 15 amino acids. Germline CDR1 is SGHTA and CDR2 is FQGNSA. The CDR3 spells CASSSSGGRRTEAFF. In nucleotides, the CDR3 is TGTGCCAGCAGCTCCTCAGGGGGAAGACGAACTGAAGCTTTCTTT.

This clonotype was seen repeatedly, ten times or more. The chain recombines TRBV3-1 with TRBJ2-3; no clear D gene. The V end lost 3 bases, the J end lost 5 bases, and 9 bases lay between the germline ends. The CDR3 extends over 13 amino acids. Germline assignment: CDR1 LGHDT and CDR2 YNNKEL (reference sequence). The CDR3 DNA sequence: TGTGCCAGCAGCCATGCTCGTGGAGATACGCAGTATTTT. Translating it yields CASSHARGDTQYF.

The chain couples TRBV4-1 to TRBJ2-2; D possibly corresponds to TRBD2 (6 bases). This CDR3 is built from 16 residues. The germline V and J ends were trimmed by 4 bases and 4 bases, with 16 bases remaining between them. The germline gives CDR1 MGHRA, CDR2 YSYEKL. In DNA form, the CDR3 reads TGCGCCAGCAGCCCGGGGTATCGGGGGAGCACCGGGGAGCTGTTTTTT. Its translation is CASSPGYRGSTGELFF.

This clonotype was counted ten times or more. The rearrangement joins TRBV5-5 to TRBJ1-2; D uncertain. Looked up from germline, CDR1 is SGHKS and CDR2 is YYEKEE (reference sequence). The CDR3 runs 12 residues. V lost 0 bases to trimming and J lost 5 bases, with 5 bases between them. DNA for the CDR3: TGTGCCAGCAGCTTGGACGGGTATGGCTACACCTTC. Protein: CASSLDGYGYTF. Combining the CDR3 with reference TRBV5-5 and TRBJ1-2 gives the whole variable domain DAGVTQSPTHLIKTRGQQVTLRCSPISGHKSVSWYQQVLGQGPQFIFQYYEKEERGRGNFPDRFSARQFPNYSSELNVNALLLGDSALYLCASSLDGYGYTFGSGTRLTVV.

The rearrangement joins TRBV29-1 to TRBJ2-2, with D tentatively TRBD1 or TRBD2 (5 bases each). Trimming left V 0 bases short and J 6 bases short, with 8 bases between. CDR3 size: 13 residues. Germline assignment: CDR1 SQVTM and CDR2 ANQGSEA. CDR3 nucleotides: TGCAGCGTTGAAGAGAGGGACCCCGGGGAGCTGTTTTTT. Its protein product is CSVEERDPGELFF.

A note on this clonotype: Sequence at one end of the junction differs from germline and may be a read error. This chain links TRBV5-1 with TRBJ1-2, with 9 bases identical to TRBD1. CDR1 SGHRS and CDR2 YFSETQ come from the germline V gene. The CDR3 contains 13 residues. The CDR3 DNA reads TGCGCCAGCAGCTTGGAAGGACAGGGGCATTTCGGGTTC. It encodes CASSLEGQGHFGF.

The J gene is TRBJ2-6, the V gene TRBV12-3 or TRBV12-4; TRBD2 might be the D (5 bases). V shed 3 bases and J shed 4 bases, with 10 bases lying between them. This CDR3 is built from 15 residues. CDR3 protein: CASSFRGTGANVLTF. CDR3 sequence (DNA): TGTGCCAGCAGTTTCCGGGGAACCGGGGCCAACGTCCTGACTTTC.

Only a few counts were recorded for this clonotype. The chain is built from TRBV12-3 or TRBV12-4 and TRBJ2-5, with 7 bases aligning to TRBD1. After removal of 5 bases from V and 1 base from J, the junction contained 10 bases not matched to a gene. The CDR3 totals 16 residues. The CDR3, as DNA: TGTGCCAGCAGTCTCCGGAACTGGGACAGCCAAGAGACCCAGTACTTC. This gives the protein CASSLRNWDSQETQYF.

The sample holds many counts of this clonotype. V usage is TRBV3-1 and J usage is TRBJ1-6; maybe TRBD1 (5 bases). V lost 4 bases and J 7 bases, leaving 17 bases between the germline ends. Germline CDR1 LGHDT, CDR2 YNNKEL (reference sequence). This CDR3 comprises 16 residues. This CDR3 is CASSPPSGGGNSPLHF. CDR3 DNA: TGTGCCAGCAGCCCCCCTTCGGGGGGTGGGAATTCACCCCTCCACTTT.

The chain employs TRBV7-9 and TRBJ2-5, with D possibly TRBD2 on 5 matching bases. Germline-derived CDR1 and CDR2 are SEHNR and FQNEAQ (reference sequence). Trimming shortened V by 0 bases and J by 1 base, and 12 bases separated the two germline ends. CDR3 size: 16 residues. CDR3 in DNA: TGTGCCAGCAGCTTAGCACCGGGAACCTCCCAAGAGACCCAGTACTTC. Its protein is CASSLAPGTSQETQYF.

The gene calls are TRBV29-1 and TRBJ2-6, with D unclear. This CDR3 is 16 amino acids long. Between the trimmed V and J ends, which lost 4 bases and 4 bases, there was a span of 17 bases. Germline V gene data show CDR1 as SQVTM and CDR2 as ANQGSEA. CDR3 region: CSVVGSMENGANVLTF. The CDR3 DNA reads as TGCAGCGTTGTGGGTAGTATGGAGAACGGGGCCAACGTCCTGACTTTC.

V and J are TRBV7-9 and TRBJ2-5, with D tentatively TRBD2 (5 bases). The CDR3 loop spans 14 amino acids. Germline V lookup: CDR1 SEHNR, CDR2 FQNEAQ (reference sequence). Trimming removed 5 bases at V and 2 bases at J, with 12 bases between. The CDR3: CASSPATTQETQYF. The CDR3, as DNA: TGTGCCAGCAGCCCCGCGACTACTCAAGAGACCCAGTACTTC.

This chain connects TRBV15 to TRBJ2-5; no reliable D call. The germline CDR1 and CDR2 sequences are LNHNV and YYDKDF (reference sequence). Trimming took off 0 bases at V and 5 bases at J, with 7 bases between the two ends. The CDR3 sequence is 13 residues long. CDR3 loop: CATSRDRMETQYF. For the CDR3, the DNA is TGTGCCACCAGCAGAGACCGTATGGAGACCCAGTACTTC.

This clonotype was counted between two and nine times. The chain joins TRBV7-3 to TRBJ2-3, with 13 bases identical to TRBD2. This CDR3 comprises 16 residues. Trimming took 5 bases from V and 3 from J; bases not matched to a gene: 5. Germline assignment: CDR1 SGHTA and CDR2 FQGTGA. The CDR3 nucleotides are TGTGCCAGCAGCGAGGGGACTAGCGGGACGACAGATACGCAGTATTTT. The encoded protein is CASSEGTSGTTDTQYF.